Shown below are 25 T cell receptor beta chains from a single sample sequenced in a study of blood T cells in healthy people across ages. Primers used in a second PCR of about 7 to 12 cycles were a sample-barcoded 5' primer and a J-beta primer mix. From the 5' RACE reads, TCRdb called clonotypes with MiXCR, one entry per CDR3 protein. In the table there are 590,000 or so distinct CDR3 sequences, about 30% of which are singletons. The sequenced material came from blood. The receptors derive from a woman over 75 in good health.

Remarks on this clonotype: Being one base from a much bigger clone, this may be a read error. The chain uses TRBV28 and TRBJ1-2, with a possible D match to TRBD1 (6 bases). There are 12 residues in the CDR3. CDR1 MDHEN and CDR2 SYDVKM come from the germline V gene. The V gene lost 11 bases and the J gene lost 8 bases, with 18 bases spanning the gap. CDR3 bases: TGTGCCTGCCAGGGGCTACTGGAAGGCTACACCTTC. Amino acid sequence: CACQGLLEGYTF.

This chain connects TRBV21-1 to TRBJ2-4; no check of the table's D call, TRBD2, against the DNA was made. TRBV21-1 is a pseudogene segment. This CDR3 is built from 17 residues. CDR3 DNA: TGTGCCAGCAGCTCCCCCTCTAGAGGGAGGACCCAGGTGAGGCAGTACTTC. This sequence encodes CASSSPSRGRTQVRQYF.

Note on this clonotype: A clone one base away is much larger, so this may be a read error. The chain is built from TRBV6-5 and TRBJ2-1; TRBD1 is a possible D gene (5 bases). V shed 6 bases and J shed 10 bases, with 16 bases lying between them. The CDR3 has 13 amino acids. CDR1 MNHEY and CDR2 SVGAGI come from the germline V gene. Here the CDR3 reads CASSRPQGYEQFF. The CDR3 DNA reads TGTGCCAGCAGCCGCCCCCAGGGCTACGAGCAGTTCTTC.

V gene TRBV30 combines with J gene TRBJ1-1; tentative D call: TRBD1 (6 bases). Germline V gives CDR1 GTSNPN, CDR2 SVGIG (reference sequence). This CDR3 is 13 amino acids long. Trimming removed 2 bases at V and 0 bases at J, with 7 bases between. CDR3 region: CAWSTGMNTEAFF. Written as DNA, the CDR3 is TGTGCCTGGAGTACAGGGATGAACACTGAAGCTTTCTTT.

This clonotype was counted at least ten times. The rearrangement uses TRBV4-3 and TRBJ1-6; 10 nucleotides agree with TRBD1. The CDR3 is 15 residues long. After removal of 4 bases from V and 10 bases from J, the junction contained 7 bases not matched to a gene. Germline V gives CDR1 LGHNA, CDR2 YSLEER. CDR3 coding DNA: TGCGCCAGCAGCCCTTCCGGGACAGGGGTATCACCCCTCCACTTT. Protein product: CASSPSGTGVSPLHF.

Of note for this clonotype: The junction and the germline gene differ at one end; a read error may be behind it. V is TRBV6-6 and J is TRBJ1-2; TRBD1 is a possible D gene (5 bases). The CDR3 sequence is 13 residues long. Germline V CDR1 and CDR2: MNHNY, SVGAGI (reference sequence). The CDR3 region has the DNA TGTGCCGGCAGTTCAGACAGTAACTATGGCTACACCTTC. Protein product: CAGSSDSNYGYTF.

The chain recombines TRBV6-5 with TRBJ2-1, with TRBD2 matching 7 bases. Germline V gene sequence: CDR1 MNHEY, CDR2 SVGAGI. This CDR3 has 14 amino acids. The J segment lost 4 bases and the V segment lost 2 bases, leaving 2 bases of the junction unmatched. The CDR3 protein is CASSYRAGYNEQFF. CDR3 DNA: TGTGCCAGCAGTTACCGAGCGGGATACAATGAGCAGTTCTTC.

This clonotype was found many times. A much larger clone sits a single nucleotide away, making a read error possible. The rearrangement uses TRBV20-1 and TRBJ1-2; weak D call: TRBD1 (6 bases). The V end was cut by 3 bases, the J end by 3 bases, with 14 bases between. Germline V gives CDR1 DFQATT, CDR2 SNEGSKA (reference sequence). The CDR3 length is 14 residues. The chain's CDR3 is CSASLGTPDYGYTF. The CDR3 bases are TGCAGTGCTAGTTTGGGGACACCCGACTATGGCTACACCTTC.

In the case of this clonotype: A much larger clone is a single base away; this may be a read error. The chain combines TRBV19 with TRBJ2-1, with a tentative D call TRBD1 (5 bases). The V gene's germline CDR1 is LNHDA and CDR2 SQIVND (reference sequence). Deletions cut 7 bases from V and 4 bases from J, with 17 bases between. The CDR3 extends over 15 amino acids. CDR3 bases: TGTGCCAGTACCCGGTTGGCAGGACAATACAATGAGCAGTTCTTC. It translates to CASTRLAGQYNEQFF.

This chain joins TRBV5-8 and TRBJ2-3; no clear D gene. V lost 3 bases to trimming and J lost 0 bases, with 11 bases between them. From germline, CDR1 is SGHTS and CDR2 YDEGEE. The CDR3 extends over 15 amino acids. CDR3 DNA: TGTGCCAGCAGCTCACATGCAACTAGCACAGATACGCAGTATTTT. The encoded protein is CASSSHATSTDTQYF.

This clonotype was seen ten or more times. The CDR3 bases are TGTGCCAGCAGCTCTTCGCGGGCCACAGATACGCAGTATTTT. This sequence encodes CASSSSRATDTQYF. The chain couples TRBV7-2 to TRBJ2-3; tentatively, D is TRBD2 (5 bases). This CDR3 has 14 amino acids. Germline CDR1 and CDR2: SGHTA and FQGNSA. V gave up 4 bases and J gave up 2 bases, with 10 bases separating them.

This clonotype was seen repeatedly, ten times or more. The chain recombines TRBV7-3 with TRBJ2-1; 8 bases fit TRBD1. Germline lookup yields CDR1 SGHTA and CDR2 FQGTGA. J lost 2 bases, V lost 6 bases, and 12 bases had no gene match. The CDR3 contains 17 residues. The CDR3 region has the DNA TGTGCCAGCAGGATGGGACAGGTTGTCCGTACCTACAATGAGCAGTTCTTC. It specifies CASRMGQVVRTYNEQFF.

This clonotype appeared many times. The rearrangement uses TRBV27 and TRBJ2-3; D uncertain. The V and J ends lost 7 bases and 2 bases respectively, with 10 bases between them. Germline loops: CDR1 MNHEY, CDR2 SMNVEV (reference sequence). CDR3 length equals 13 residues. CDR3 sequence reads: CASIDYSTDTQYF. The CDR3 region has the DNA TGTGCCAGCATCGATTATTCCACAGATACGCAGTATTTT.

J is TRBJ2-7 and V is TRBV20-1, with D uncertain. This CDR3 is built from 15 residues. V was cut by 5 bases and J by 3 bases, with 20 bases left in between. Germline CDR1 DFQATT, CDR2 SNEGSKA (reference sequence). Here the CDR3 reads CSASLMSLGNYEQYF. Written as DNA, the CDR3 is TGCAGTGCTTCACTCATGAGTCTAGGGAACTACGAGCAGTACTTC.

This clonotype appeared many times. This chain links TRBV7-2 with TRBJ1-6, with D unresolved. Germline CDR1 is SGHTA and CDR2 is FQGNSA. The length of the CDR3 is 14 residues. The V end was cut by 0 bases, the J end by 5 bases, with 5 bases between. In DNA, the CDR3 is TGTGCCAGCAGCTTAGCGGCGAATAATTCACCCCTCCACTTT. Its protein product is CASSLAANNSPLHF. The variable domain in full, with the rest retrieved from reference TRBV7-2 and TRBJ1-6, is GAGVSQSPSNKVTEKGKDVELRCDPISGHTALYWYRQSLGQGLEFLIYFQGNSAPDKSGLPSDRFSAERTGGSVSTLTIQRTQQEDSAVYLCASSLAANNSPLHFGNGTRLTVT.

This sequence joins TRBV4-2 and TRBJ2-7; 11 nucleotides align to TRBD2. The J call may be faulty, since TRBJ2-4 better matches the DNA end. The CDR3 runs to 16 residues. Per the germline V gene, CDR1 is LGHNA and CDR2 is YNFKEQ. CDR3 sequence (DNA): TGTGCCAGCAGCCAGAGGAAGGGACTAGCGGAAAACATTCAGTACTTC. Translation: CASSQRKGLAENIQYF.

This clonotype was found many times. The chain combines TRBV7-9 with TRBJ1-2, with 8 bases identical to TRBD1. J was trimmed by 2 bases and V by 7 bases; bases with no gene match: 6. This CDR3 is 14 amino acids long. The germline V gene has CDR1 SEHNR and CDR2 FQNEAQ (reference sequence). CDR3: CASTPDRENYGYTF. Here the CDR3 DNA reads TGTGCCAGCACCCCGGACAGGGAGAACTATGGCTACACCTTC.

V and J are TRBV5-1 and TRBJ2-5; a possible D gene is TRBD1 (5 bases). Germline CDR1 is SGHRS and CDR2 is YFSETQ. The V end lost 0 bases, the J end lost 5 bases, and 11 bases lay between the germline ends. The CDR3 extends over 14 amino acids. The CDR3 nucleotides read TGCGCCAGCAGCTTGGGACAGCTCAAGGAGACCCAGTACTTC. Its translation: CASSLGQLKETQYF.

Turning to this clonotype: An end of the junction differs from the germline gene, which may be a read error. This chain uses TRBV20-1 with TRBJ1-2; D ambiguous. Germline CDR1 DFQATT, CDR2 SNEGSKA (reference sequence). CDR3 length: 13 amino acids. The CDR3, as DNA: TGCAGTGCGAAAAAACAGAGTAACTATGGCTACATCTTC. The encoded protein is CSAKKQSNYGYIF.

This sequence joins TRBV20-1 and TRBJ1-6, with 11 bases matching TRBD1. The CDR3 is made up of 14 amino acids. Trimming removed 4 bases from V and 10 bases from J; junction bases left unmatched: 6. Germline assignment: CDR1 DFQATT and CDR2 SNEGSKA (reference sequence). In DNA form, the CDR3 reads TGCAGTGCTACCCGGACAGGGGGCGGGTCACCCCTCCACTTT. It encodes CSATRTGGGSPLHF.

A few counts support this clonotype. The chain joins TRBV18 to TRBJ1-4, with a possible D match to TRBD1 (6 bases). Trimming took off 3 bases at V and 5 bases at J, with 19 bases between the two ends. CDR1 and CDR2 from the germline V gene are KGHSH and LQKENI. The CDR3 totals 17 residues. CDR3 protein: CASSPSAQGPINEKLFF. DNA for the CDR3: TGTGCCAGCTCACCCAGTGCGCAGGGGCCGATCAATGAAAAACTGTTTTTT.

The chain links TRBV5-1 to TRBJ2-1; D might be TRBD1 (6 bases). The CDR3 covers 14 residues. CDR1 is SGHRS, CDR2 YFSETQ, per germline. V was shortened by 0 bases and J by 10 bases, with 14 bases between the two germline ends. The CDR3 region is CASSLDRAIDEQFF. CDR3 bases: TGCGCCAGCAGCTTGGACAGGGCAATCGACGAGCAGTTCTTC.

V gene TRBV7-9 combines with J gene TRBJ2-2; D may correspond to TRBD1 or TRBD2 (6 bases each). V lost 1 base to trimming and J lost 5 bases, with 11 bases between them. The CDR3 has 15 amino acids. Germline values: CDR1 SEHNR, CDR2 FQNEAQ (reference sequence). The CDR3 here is CASSLEPGATGELFF. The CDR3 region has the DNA TGTGCCAGCAGCTTAGAACCGGGGGCTACCGGGGAGCTGTTTTTT.

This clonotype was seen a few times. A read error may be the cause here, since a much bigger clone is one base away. DNA of the CDR3: TGTGCCAGCAGCTTAGATGGATCAAACTATGGCAACACCTTC. Its translation: CASSLDGSNYGNTF. The genes are TRBV7-2 and TRBJ1-2; D unclear. CDR3 length: 14 amino acids. Germline CDR1 reads SGHTA; CDR2 reads FQGNSA.

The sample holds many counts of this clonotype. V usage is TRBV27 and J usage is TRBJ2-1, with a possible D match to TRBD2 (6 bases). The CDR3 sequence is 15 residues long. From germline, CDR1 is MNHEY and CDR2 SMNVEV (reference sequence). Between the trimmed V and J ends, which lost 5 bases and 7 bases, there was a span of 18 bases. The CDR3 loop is CASSPRRGLVNEQFF. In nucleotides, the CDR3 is TGTGCCAGCAGTCCCCGACGGGGGTTGGTTAATGAGCAGTTCTTC.